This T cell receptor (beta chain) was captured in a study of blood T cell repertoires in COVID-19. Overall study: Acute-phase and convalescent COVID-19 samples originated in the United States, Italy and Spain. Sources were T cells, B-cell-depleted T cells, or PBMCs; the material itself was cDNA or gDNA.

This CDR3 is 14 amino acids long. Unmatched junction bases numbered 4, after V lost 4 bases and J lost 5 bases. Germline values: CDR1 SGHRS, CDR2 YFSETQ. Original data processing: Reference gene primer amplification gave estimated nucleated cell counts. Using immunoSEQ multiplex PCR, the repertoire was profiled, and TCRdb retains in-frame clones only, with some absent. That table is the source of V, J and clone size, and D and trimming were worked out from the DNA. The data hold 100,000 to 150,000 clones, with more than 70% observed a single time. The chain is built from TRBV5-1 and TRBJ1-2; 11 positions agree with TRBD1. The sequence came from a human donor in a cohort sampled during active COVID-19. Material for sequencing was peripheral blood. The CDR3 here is CASSPDRGQYGYTF. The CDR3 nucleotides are TGCGCCAGCAGCCCGGACAGGGGGCAATATGGCTACACCTTC. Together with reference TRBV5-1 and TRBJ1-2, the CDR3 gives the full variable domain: KAGVTQTPRYLIKTRGQQVTLSCSPISGHRSVSWYQQTPGQGLQFLFEYFSETQRNKGNFPGRFSGRQFSNSRSEMNVSTLELGDSALYLCASSPDRGQYGYTFGSGTRLTVV.